The sample holds many counts of the clone carrying this T cell receptor beta chain. Its target is not known. This record belongs to a study of glioma-infiltrating T cells. Study results and limitations: Non-neoplastic patients had below-expected tissue-blood divergence, while all gliomas exceeded expectation.

CDR1 and CDR2 from the germline V gene are SNHLY and FYNNEI. Trimming cost V 9 bases and J 1 base; bases outside gene matches: 4. The CDR3 spans 13 residues. Amplification of TCR alpha and beta CDR3 regions from RNA used iRepertoire nested multiplex PCR. For one-step reverse transcription and amplification, about 90-400 ng of tissue mRNA or PBMC total RNA was used. TCRdb re-derived calls from the multiplex PCR reads in MiXCR, one entry per CDR3 protein. The repertoire holds approximately 88,000 distinct CDR3 sequences, around 23% seen once, with over 5.5% in the top ten. The specimen was glioma tissue, nonneoplastic brain tissue, or PBMCs (not recorded which). The chain employs TRBV2 and TRBJ2-3, with 7 bases matching TRBD2. This TCR was recovered from a human donor with low-grade glioma or glioblastoma, undergoing nonglioma brain surgery, or in good health (not recorded which). The CDR3 spells CASLADRTDTQYF. CDR3 DNA: TGTGCCAGTCTAGCGGACCGCACAGATACGCAGTATTTT.